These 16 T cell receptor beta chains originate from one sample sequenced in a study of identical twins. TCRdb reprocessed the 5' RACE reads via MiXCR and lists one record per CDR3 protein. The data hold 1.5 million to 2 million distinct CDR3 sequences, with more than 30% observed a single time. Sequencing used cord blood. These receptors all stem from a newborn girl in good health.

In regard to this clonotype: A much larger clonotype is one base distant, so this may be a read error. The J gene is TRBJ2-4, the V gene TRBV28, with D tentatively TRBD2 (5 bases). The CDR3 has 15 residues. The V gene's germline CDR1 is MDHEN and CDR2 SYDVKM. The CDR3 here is CAGSFPSLAKNIQYF. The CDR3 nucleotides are TGTGCCGGCAGTTTCCCTAGCCTAGCCAAAAACATTCAGTACTTC.

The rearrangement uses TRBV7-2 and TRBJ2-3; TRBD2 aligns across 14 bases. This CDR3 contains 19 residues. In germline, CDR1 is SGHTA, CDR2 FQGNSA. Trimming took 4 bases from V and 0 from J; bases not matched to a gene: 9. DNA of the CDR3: TGTGCCAGCAGCTCCAGACTAGCGGGGGGGCGAGCTAGCACAGATACGCAGTATTTT. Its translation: CASSSRLAGGRASTDTQYF.

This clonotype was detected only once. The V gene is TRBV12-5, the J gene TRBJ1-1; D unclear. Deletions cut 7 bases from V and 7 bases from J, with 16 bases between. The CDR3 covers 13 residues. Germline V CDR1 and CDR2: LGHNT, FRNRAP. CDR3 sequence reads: CASAPRIGGEAFF. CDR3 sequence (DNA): TGTGCTAGTGCTCCCAGGATAGGCGGTGAAGCTTTCTTT. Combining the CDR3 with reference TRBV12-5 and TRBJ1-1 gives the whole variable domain DARVTQTPRHKVTEMGQEVTMRCQPILGHNTVFWYRQTMMQGLELLAYFRNRAPLDDSGMPKDRFSAEMPDATLATLKIQPSEPRDSAVYFCASAPRIGGEAFFGQGTRLTVV.

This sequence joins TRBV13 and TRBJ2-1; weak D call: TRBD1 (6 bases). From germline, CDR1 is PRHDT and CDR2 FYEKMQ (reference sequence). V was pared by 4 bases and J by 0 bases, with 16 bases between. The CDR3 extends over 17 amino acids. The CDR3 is CASSYRDTLVSYNEQFF. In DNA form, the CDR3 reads TGTGCCAGCAGCTACCGGGACACCCTTGTCTCCTACAATGAGCAGTTCTTC.

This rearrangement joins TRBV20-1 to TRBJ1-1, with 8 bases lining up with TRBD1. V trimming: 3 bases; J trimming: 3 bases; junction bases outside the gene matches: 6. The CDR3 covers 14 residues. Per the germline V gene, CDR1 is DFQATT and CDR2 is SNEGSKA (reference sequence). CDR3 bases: TGCAGTGCTAGGGCCCGGACAGGGTACACTGAAGCTTTCTTT. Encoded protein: CSARARTGYTEAFF.

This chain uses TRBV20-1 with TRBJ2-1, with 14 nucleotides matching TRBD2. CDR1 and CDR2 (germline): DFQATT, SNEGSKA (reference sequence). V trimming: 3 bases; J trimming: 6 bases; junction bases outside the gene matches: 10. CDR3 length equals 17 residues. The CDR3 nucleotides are TGCAGTGCTAGGGGTTCGACTAGCGGGAGGGCCCTCAATGAGCAGTTCTTC. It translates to CSARGSTSGRALNEQFF.

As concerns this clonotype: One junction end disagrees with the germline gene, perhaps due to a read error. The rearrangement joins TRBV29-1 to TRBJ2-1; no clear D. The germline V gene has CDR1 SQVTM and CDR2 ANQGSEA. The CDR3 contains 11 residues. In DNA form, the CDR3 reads TGCAGCGGTGAAATCTACAATGAGCAGTTCTTC. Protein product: CSGEIYNEQFF.

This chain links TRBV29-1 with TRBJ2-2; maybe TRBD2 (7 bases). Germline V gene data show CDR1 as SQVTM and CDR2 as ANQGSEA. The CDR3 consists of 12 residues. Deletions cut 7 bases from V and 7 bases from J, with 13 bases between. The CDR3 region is CSGKGEGGELFF. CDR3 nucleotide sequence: TGCAGCGGAAAGGGGGAGGGCGGGGAGCTGTTTTTT.

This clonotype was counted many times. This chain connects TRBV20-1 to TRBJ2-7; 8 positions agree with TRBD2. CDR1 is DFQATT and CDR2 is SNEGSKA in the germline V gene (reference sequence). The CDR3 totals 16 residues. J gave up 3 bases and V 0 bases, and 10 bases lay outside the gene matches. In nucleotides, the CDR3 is TGCAGTGCTAGAGAAGCTGCAGCGGGAGTTCTCTACGAGCAGTACTTC. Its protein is CSAREAAAGVLYEQYF.

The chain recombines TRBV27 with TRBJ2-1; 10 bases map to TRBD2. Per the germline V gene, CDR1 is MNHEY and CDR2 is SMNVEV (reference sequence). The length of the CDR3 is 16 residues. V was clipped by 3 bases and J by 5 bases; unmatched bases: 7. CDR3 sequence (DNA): TGTGCCAGCAGTTTCCTGGCTAGCGGGGGACACAATGAGCAGTTCTTC. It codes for CASSFLASGGHNEQFF.

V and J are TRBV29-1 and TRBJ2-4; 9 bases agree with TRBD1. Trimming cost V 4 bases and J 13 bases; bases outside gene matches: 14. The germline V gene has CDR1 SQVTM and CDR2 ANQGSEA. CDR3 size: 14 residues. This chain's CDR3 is CSVGKGQGANEQYF. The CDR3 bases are TGCAGCGTTGGAAAGGGACAGGGAGCGAATGAGCAGTACTTC.

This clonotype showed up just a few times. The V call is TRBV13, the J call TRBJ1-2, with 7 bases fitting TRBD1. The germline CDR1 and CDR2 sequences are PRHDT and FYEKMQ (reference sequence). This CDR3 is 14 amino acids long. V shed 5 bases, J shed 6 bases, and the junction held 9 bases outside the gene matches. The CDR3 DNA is TGTGCCAGCAGCCTACAGACAGGGTTGGATGGCTACACCTTC. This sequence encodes CASSLQTGLDGYTF.

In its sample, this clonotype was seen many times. In DNA, the CDR3 is TGTGCCAGCAGTGGGAGGTACGAGCAGTACTTC. Protein: CASSGRYEQYF. The chain carries TRBV2 and TRBJ2-7, with TRBD2 as a possible D gene (5 bases). Trimming removed 4 bases at V and 4 bases at J, with 5 bases between. The germline gives CDR1 SNHLY, CDR2 FYNNEI. The CDR3 has 11 residues.

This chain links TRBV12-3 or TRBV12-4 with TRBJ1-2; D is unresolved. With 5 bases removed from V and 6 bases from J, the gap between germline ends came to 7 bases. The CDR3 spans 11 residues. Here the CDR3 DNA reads TGTGCCAGCAGTCCGCTAAATGGCTACACCTTC. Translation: CASSPLNGYTF.

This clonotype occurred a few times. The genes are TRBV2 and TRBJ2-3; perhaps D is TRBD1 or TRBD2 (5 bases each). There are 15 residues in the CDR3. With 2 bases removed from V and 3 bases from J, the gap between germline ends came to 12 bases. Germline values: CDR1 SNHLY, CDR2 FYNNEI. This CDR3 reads CASSEMGERTDTQYF. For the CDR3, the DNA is TGTGCCAGCAGTGAAATGGGGGAGAGGACAGATACGCAGTATTTT.

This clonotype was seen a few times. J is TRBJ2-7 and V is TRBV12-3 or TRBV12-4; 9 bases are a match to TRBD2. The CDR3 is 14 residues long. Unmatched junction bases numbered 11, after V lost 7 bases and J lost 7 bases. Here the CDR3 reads CASMIAGEYNEQYF. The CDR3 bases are TGTGCCAGCATGATAGCGGGGGAGTACAATGAGCAGTACTTC.